These T cell receptor beta chains were read from a single sample in a study of blood T cell repertoires in COVID-19. Clones were sequenced by immunoSEQ multiplex PCR, and TCRdb holds only the in-frame ones, with some missing. This sample carries roughly 120,000 clones, about nine tenths of them seen once, and the ten largest clones take 7.5% to 9%. Source material: peripheral blood. The receptor set was obtained from a man between 65 and 85 years old who had recovered from COVID-19. CDR3s include the opening cysteine and the closing phenylalanine or tryptophan.

TRBV5-1,CASSIGTVSNEQFF
TRBV15,CATRTGDFYEQYF
TRBV3-1/TRBV3-2,CASSQEGLAGGPYNEQFF
TRBV9,CASSVGTGDYEQYF
TRBV3-1/TRBV3-2,CASSPTPGLAGIGGFF
TRBV11-2,CASSVATGIAGNTIYF
TRBV11-1,CASNPRGGRPEAFF
TRBV6-6,CASSYSGTSGYEQFF
TRBV9,CASSTRGGQGGEKLFF
TRBV5-1,CASSLARTGLGYEQYF
TRBV19,CASSPGLIQETQYF
TRBV5-1,CASSLEASGRPYNEQFF
TRBV5-1,CASSLVGERETQYF
TRBV5-1,CASSPAGTRGEKLFF
TRBV5-4,CASSPLGAKNTGELFF
TRBV7-8,CASSPQYNEQFF
TRBV10-3,CAINSAAGADTQYF
TRBV28,CASSIQGVTGELFF
TRBV7-9,CASSPTGEGELFF
TRBV7-2,CASSGSAARADTQYF
TRBV7-9,CASSSGRVSYEQYF
TRBV5-5,CASSLGQGGYEQYF
TRBV19,CASSNEGGVSYGYTF
TRBV7-6,CASSSIGPNEQYF
TRBV12-5,CASGLGHTGGQFF
TRBV10-3,CAISEGREGYTF
TRBV7-2,CASSKGLAGESETQYF
TRBV7-2,CASSSSLATDTQYF
TRBV5-8,CASSGDRGSNIQYF
TRBV5-1,CASSAQGATEAFF
TRBV5-1,CASSWTGGGNTIYF
TRBV7-8,CASSPRLAGGQETQYF
TRBV5-4,CASSSEVGNTGELFF
TRBV2,CASSTDYQPQHF
TRBV6-5,CASSYFGGGTEAFF
TRBV3-1/TRBV3-2,CASSQEIGGDYGYTF
TRBV30,CAWTRQGGDEQYF
TRBV6-2/TRBV6-3,CASSYPGADETQYF
TRBV15,CATSQGQGRGYTF
TRBV21-1,CASSKDYREVYNEQFF
TRBV20-1,CSRGSYGYTF
TRBV9,CASSPAGMSYEQYF
TRBV11-1,CASSPGSGTGELFF
TRBV28,CATNGRIQGTDTQYF
TRBV3-1/TRBV3-2,CASSLTDTSYGYTF